One sample yielded the 3 T cell receptor beta chains listed below, sequenced in a study of OX40 agonist ivuxolimab in advanced cancers. Profiled with immunoSEQ multiplex PCR; TCRdb holds only in-frame clones, not every one. The sample lists about 54,000 clones, around nine tenths occurring once. Sequencing used CD4+ or CD8+ T cells sorted from blood, obtained in a trial of the OX40 agonist ivuxolimab. The receptors originated from an adult with an advanced solid tumor such as melanoma, head and neck, liver or kidney cancer.

There are a few counts of this clone. The V gene is TRBV7-6, the J gene TRBJ2-3, with D maybe TRBD2 (5 bases). There are 20 residues in the CDR3. V lost 1 base to trimming and J lost 2 bases, with 25 bases between them. The germline gives CDR1 SGHVS, CDR2 FNYEAQ. The chain's CDR3 is CASSLDAPAKRFNNTDTQYF. The CDR3 DNA follows: TGTGCCAGCAGCTTAGACGCCCCCGCCAAGCGGTTCAACAACACAGATACGCAGTATTTT.

A few counts support this clone. The V and J genes are TRBV5-1 and TRBJ2-3, with 7 nucleotides matching TRBD1. This CDR3 spans 16 amino acids. Looked up from germline, CDR1 is SGHRS and CDR2 is YFSETQ. Trimming took 0 bases from V and 0 from J; bases not matched to a gene: 4. CDR3 sequence (DNA): TGCGCCAGCAGCTTGGCAACAGGGGCCAGCACAGATACGCAGTATTTT. Its protein product is CASSLATGASTDTQYF.

This clone was detected a few times. The rearrangement uses TRBV30 and TRBJ1-1; the D is unclear. Germline loops: CDR1 GTSNPN, CDR2 SVGIG (reference sequence). V was shortened by 3 bases and J by 4 bases, with 12 bases between the two germline ends. The CDR3 contains 13 residues. CDR3 nucleotides: TGTGCCTGGAGGGTAGACTGGGGCACTGAAGCTTTCTTT. Translating it yields CAWRVDWGTEAFF.